The rows below give T cell receptor beta chains drawn from one sample of a study of T cells in Graves' hyperthyroidism and ophthalmopathy. TCRdb re-derived calls from the multiplex PCR reads in MiXCR, one entry per CDR3 protein. The sample contains around 690,000 distinct CDR3 sequences, under 25% of which appear only once. The sequenced sample consisted of blood. The receptors were gathered from a man under 40 with Graves' ophthalmopathy. Both conserved end residues are part of each CDR3. The D gene is left open where the match is weak. Size is stated for part of the rows, as once, few or many counts, or as a class when the clone is expanded.

D: -
size: -
V: TRBV14
J: TRBJ2-7
CDR3: CASSQVNTVVYEQYF
DNA: TGTGCCAGCAGCCAGGTGAATACTGTTGTCTACGAGCAGTACTTC

D: TRBD1
size: many
V: TRBV7-9
J: TRBJ2-1
CDR3: CASRPKKGANEQFF
DNA: TGTGCCAGCAGACCCAAAAAGGGGGCAAATGAGCAGTTCTTC

D: -
size: -
V: TRBV10-3
J: TRBJ1-5
CDR3: CAISEDRYSNQPQHF
DNA: TGTGCCATCAGTGAGGACAGATATAGCAATCAGCCCCAGCATTTT

D: TRBD1
size: many
V: TRBV15
J: TRBJ2-5
CDR3: CATSDRDRTGETQYF
DNA: TGTGCCACCAGCGACCGGGACAGGACTGGGGAGACCCAGTACTTC

D: -
size: -
V: TRBV14
J: TRBJ2-7
CDR3: CASSQVYGSSYEQYF
DNA: TGTGCCAGCAGCCAAGTCTACGGGAGCTCCTACGAGCAGTACTTC

D: TRBD1
size: many
V: TRBV5-1
J: TRBJ1-1
CDR3: CASSGRTGGEAFF
DNA: TGCGCCAGCAGCGGGAGGACAGGGGGTGAAGCTTTCTTT

D: TRBD1
size: -
V: TRBV5-1
J: TRBJ2-1
CDR3: CASSQGDSRGGEQFF
DNA: TGCGCCAGCAGCCAAGGGGACAGCCGAGGGGGTGAGCAGTTCTTC

D: -
size: many
V: TRBV20-1
J: TRBJ2-7
CDR3: CSASPGPAGYEQYF
DNA: TGCAGTGCTAGCCCTGGACCCGCGGGGTACGAGCAGTACTTC

D: -
size: few
V: TRBV27
J: TRBJ1-4
CDR3: CASSLSPTATNEKLFF
DNA: TGTGCCAGCAGTTTATCTCCGACAGCAACTAATGAAAAACTGTTTTTT

D: TRBD1
size: few
V: TRBV4-3
J: TRBJ1-4
CDR3: CASSHRDRGGEKLFF
DNA: TGCGCCAGCAGCCATCGGGACAGGGGCGGTGAAAAACTGTTTTTT

D: -
size: few
V: TRBV20-1
J: TRBJ2-7
CDR3: CSARETGFATYEQYF
DNA: TGCAGTGCTAGAGAGACTGGGTTTGCAACCTACGAGCAGTACTTC

D: -
size: -
V: TRBV19
J: TRBJ1-1
CDR3: CASSSPRLSNTEAFF
DNA: TGTGCCAGTAGTAGCCCCCGACTCTCCAACACTGAAGCTTTCTTT

D: TRBD2
size: many
V: TRBV7-2
J: TRBJ2-7
CDR3: CASSSTGTSNEQYF
DNA: TGTGCCAGCAGCTCCACCGGGACTAGCAACGAGCAGTACTTC

D: TRBD2
size: -
V: TRBV2
J: TRBJ2-1
CDR3: CATRTSGRANNEQFF
DNA: TGTGCCACCAGGACTAGCGGGAGGGCCAACAATGAGCAGTTCTTC

D: TRBD2
size: -
V: TRBV5-1
J: TRBJ2-5
CDR3: CASSLRSSGRAETQYF
DNA: TGCGCCAGCAGCTTGAGATCTAGCGGGAGGGCGGAGACCCAGTACTTC

D: TRBD2
size: few
V: TRBV20-1
J: TRBJ2-7
CDR3: CSASSGDEQYF
DNA: TGCAGTGCTAGTAGCGGGGACGAGCAGTACTTC

D: -
size: -
V: TRBV6-1
J: TRBJ2-7
CDR3: CASTKLPGFGSYEQYF
DNA: TGTGCCAGCACGAAATTACCGGGGTTCGGGAGTTACGAGCAGTACTTC

D: -
size: few
V: TRBV28
J: TRBJ2-6
CDR3: CASSLFSGTGANVLTF
DNA: TGTGCCAGCAGTTTATTCTCGGGAACTGGGGCCAACGTCCTGACTTTC

D: -
size: -
V: TRBV24-1
J: TRBJ1-1
CDR3: CATSDSQGSPEAFF
DNA: TGTGCCACCAGTGATTCGCAGGGTTCTCCTGAAGCTTTCTTT

D: -
size: few
V: TRBV5-1
J: TRBJ2-2
CDR3: CASNPGGAEAGELFF
DNA: TGCGCCAGCAACCCCGGAGGGGCAGAAGCCGGGGAGCTGTTTTTT